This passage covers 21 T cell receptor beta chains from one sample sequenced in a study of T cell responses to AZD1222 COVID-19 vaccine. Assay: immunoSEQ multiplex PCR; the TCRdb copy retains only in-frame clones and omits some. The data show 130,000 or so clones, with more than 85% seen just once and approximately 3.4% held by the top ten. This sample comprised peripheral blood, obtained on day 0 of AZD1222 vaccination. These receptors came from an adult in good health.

The CDR3 is CASSFSLGQSSPHTF. The CDR3 DNA is TGTGCCAGCAGTTTTTCCCTTGGACAGAGCTCACCACACACCTTC. The chain carries TRBV28 and TRBJ1-2, with D possibly TRBD1 on 6 matching bases. CDR3 length equals 15 residues. V was pared by 3 bases and J by 12 bases, with 23 bases between. Germline values: CDR1 MDHEN, CDR2 SYDVKM.

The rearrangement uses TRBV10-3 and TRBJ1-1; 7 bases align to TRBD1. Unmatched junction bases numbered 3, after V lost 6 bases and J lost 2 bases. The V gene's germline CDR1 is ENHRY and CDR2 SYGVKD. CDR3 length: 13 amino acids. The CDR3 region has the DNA TGTGCCATCAGGGGACAGCTTAACACTGAAGCTTTCTTT. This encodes CAIRGQLNTEAFF.

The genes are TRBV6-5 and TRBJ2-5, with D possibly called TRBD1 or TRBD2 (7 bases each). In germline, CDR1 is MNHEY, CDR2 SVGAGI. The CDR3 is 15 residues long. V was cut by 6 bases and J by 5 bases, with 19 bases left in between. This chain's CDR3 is CASSPGNRGGETQYF. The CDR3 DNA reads TGTGCCAGCAGCCCAGGGAACAGGGGAGGGGAGACCCAGTACTTC.

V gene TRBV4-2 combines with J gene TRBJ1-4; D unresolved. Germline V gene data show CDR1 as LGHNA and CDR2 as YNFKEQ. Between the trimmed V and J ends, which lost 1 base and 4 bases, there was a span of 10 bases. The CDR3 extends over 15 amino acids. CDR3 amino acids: CASSQASGNNEKLFF. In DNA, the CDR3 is TGTGCCAGCAGCCAAGCTAGCGGCAATAATGAAAAACTGTTTTTT.

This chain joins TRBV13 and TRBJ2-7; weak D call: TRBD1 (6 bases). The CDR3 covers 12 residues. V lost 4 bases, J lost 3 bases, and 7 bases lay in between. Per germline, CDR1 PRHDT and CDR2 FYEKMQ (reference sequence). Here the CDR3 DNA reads TGTGCCAGCAGCTCCAGGGGCTACGAGCAGTACTTC. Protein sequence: CASSSRGYEQYF.

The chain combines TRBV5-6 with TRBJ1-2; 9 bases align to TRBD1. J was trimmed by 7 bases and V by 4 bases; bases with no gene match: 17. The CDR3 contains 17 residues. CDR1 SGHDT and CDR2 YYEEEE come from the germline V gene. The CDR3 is CASSPSPDRGLVVGYTF. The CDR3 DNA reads TGTGCCAGCAGCCCTTCCCCGGACAGGGGTTTAGTAGTTGGCTACACCTTC.

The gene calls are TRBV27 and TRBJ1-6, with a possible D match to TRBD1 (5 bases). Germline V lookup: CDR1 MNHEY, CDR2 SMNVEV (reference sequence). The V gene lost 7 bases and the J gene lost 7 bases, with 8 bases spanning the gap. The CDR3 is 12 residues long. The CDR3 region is CASTRGNSPLHF. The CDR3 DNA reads TGTGCCAGCACTCGGGGGAATTCACCCCTCCACTTT.

The DNA for the CDR3 is TGTGCCAGCAGCTTAAATTCGAACACCGGGGAGCTGTTTTTT. This sequence encodes CASSLNSNTGELFF. The chain joins TRBV7-2 to TRBJ2-2, with D unresolved. The V and J ends lost 2 bases and 0 bases respectively, with 4 bases between them. The V gene's germline CDR1 is SGHTA and CDR2 FQGNSA. The CDR3 spans 14 residues.

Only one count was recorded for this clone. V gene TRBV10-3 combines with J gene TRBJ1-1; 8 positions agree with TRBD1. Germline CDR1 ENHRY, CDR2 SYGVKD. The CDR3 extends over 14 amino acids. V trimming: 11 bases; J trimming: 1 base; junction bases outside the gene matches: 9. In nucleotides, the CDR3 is TGTGCCGCCCGGCCGGACAGGGCGAACACTGAAGCTTTCTTT. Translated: CAARPDRANTEAFF.

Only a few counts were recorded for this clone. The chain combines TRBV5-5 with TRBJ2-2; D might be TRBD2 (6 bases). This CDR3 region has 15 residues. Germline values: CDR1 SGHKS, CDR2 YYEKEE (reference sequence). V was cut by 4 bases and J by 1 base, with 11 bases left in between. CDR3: CASSRGGENTGELFF. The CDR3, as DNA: TGTGCCAGCAGCCGGGGAGGCGAGAACACCGGGGAGCTGTTTTTT.

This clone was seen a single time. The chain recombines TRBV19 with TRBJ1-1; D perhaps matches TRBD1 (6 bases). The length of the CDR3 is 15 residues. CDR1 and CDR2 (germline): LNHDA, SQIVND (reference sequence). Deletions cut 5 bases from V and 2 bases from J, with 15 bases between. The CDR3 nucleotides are TGTGCCAGTAGTGCCCGTACAGGGAAAAACACTGAAGCTTTCTTT. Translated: CASSARTGKNTEAFF. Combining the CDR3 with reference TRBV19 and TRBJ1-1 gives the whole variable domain DGGITQSPKYLFRKEGQNVTLSCEQNLNHDAMYWYRQDPGQGLRLIYYSQIVNDFQKGDIAEGYSVSREKKESFPLTVTSAQKNPTAFYLCASSARTGKNTEAFFGQGTRLTVV.

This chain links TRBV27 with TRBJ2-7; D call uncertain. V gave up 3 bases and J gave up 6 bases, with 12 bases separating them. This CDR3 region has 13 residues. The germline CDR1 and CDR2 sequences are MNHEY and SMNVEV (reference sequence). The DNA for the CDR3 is TGTGCCAGCAGTTTCCATTCTGTGGGCGAGCAGTACTTC. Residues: CASSFHSVGEQYF.

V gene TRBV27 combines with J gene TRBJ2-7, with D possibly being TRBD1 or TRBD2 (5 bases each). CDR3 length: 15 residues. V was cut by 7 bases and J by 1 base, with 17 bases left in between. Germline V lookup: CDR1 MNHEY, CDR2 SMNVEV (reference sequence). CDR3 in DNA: TGTGCCAGCAAGCGCGAAAGGGACGCTTCCTACGAGCAGTACTTC. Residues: CASKRERDASYEQYF.

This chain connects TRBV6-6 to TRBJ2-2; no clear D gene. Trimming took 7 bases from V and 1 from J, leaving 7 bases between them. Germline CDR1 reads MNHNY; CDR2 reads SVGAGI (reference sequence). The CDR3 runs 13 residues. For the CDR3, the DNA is TGTGCCAGCAATCCGCGGAACACCGGGGAGCTGTTTTTT. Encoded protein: CASNPRNTGELFF.

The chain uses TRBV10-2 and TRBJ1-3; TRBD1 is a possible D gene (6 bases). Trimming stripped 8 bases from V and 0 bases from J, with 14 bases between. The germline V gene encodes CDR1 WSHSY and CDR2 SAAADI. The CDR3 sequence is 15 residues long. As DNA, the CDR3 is TGCGCCAGCGGCGGGACAATCTACTCTGGAAACACCATATATTTT. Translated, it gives CASGGTIYSGNTIYF.

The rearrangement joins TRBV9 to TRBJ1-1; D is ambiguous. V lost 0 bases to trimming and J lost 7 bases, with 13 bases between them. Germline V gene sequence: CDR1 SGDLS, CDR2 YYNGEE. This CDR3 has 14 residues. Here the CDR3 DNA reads TGTGCCAGCAGCGTAGATTGGGGTAGTAATGAAGCTTTCTTT. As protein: CASSVDWGSNEAFF.

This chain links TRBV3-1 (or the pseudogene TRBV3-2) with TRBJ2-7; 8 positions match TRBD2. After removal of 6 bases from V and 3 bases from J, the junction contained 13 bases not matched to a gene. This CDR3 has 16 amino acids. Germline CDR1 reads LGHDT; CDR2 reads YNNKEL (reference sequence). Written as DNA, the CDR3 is TGTGCCAGCAGTCTCGCGGGGGGCGCCGAAGACTACGAGCAGTACTTC. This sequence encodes CASSLAGGAEDYEQYF.

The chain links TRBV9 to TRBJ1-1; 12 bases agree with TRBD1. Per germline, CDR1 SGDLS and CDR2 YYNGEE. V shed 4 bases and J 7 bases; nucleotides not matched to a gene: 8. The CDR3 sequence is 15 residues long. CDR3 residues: CASSFGTGGPFEAFF. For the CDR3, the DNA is TGTGCCAGCAGCTTTGGGACAGGGGGCCCCTTTGAAGCTTTCTTT. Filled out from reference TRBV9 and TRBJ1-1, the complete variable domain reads DSGVTQTPKHLITATGQRVTLRCSPRSGDLSVYWYQQSLDQGLQFLIQYYNGEERAKGNILERFSAQQFPDLHSELNLSSLELGDSALYFCASSFGTGGPFEAFFGQGTRLTVV.

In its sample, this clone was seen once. The CDR3 DNA reads TGTGCCAGTAGCGTCGTGGGACCGACAGATACGCAGTATTTT. It yields the protein CASSVVGPTDTQYF. This chain connects TRBV6-5 to TRBJ2-3; D might be TRBD1 or TRBD2, each matching 5 bases. V was pared by 9 bases and J by 3 bases, with 16 bases between. CDR3 length: 14 residues. Germline V CDR1 and CDR2: MNHEY, SVGAGI.

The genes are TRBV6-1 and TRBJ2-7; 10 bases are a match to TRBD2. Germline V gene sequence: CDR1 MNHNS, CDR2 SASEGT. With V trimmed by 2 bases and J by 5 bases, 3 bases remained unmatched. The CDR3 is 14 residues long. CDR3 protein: CASSERLAGDEQYF. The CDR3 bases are TGTGCCAGCAGTGAACGCCTAGCGGGAGACGAGCAGTACTTC.

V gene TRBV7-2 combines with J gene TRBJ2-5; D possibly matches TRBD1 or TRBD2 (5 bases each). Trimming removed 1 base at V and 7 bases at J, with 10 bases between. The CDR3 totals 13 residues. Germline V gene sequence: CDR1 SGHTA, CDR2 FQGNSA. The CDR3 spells CASSLEVGGTQYF. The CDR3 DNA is TGTGCCAGCAGCTTAGAGGTTGGGGGGACCCAGTACTTC.